This entry concerns a single T cell receptor (beta chain). Its antigen remains unknown. Possible read error: a much larger clone is one base away. In the same sample, other DNA sequences code for this CDR3. This CDR3 comprises 14 residues. The germline gives CDR1 MNHNY, CDR2 SVGAGI (reference sequence). V was trimmed by 7 bases and J by 1 base, leaving 10 bases between them. Each subset's genomic DNA was shared equally among a number of immunoSEQ plates. Repertoires were generated with immunoSEQ multiplex PCR, while TCRdb's copy carries only in-frame clones and drops some. The sample consists of hundreds of thousands of clones, roughly 73% of them appearing once. This specimen comes from a study of shared clonotypes between healthy human individuals. Across the whole study: Researchers assigned three CD4 naive, three CD4 memory, two CD8 naive and one CD8 memory plate to each donor. General study findings and limits: Read depth was anticipated to influence clonotype sharing among donors.

The split of CD4+ cells yielded CD45RA+ naive and CD45RA-negative memory subsets. The chain links TRBV6-6 to TRBJ2-2; D perhaps matches TRBD2 (6 bases). The clonotype was recovered from a young woman in good health. The sequenced sample consisted of memory CD4+ T cells sorted from blood. As to subset: CD45RA-negative fraction. In DNA form, the CDR3 reads TGTGCCAGCACGACTAGTGGGAACACCGGGGAGCTGTTTTTT. This gives the protein CASTTSGNTGELFF.